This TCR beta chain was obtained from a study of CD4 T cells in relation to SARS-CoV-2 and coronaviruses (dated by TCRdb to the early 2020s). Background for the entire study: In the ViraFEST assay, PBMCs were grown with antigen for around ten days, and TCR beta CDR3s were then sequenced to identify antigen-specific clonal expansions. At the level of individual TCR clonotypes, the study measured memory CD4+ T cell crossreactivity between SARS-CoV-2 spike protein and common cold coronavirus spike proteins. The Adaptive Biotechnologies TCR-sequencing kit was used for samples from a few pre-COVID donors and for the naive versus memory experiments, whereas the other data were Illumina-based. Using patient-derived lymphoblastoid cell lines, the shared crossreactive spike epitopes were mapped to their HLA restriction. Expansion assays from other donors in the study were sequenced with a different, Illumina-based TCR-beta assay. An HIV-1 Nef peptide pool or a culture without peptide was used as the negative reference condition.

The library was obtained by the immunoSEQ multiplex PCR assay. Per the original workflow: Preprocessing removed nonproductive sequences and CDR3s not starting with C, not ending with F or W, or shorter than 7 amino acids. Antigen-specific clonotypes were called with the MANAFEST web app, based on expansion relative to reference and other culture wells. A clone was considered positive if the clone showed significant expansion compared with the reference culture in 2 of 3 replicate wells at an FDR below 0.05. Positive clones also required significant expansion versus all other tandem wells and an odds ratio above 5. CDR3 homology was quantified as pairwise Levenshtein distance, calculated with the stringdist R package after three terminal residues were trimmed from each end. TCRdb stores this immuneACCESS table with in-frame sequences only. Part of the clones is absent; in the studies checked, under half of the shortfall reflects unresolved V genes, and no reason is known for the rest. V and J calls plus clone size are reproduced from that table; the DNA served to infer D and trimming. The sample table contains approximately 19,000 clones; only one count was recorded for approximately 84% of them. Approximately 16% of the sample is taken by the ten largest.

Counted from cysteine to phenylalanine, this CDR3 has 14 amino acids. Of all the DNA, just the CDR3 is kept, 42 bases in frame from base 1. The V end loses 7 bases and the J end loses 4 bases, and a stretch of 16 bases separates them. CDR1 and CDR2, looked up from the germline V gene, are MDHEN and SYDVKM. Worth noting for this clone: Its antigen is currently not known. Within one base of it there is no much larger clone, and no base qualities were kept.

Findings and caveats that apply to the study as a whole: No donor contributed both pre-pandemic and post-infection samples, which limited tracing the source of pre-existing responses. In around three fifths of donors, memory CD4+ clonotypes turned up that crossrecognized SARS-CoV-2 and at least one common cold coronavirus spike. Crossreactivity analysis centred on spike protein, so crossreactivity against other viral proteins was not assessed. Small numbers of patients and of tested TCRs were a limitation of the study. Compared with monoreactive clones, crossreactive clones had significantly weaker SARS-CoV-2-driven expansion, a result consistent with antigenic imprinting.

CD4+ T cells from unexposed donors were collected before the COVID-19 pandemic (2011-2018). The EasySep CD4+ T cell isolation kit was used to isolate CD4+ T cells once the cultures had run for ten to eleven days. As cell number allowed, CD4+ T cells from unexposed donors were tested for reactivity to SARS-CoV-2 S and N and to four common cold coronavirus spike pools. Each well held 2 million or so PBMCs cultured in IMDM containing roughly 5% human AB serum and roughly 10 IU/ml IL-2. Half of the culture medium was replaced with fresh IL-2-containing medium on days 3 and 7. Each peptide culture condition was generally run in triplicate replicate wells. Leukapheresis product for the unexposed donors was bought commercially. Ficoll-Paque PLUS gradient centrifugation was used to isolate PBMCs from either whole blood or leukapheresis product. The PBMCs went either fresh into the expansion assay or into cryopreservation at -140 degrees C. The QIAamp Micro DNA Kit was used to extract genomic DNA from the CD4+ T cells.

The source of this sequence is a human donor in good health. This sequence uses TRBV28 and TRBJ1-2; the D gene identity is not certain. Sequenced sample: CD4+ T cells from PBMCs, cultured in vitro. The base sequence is TGTGCCAGCACTGGCCAATTTCAGTCCTATGGCTACACCTTC. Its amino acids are CASTGQFQSYGYTF.